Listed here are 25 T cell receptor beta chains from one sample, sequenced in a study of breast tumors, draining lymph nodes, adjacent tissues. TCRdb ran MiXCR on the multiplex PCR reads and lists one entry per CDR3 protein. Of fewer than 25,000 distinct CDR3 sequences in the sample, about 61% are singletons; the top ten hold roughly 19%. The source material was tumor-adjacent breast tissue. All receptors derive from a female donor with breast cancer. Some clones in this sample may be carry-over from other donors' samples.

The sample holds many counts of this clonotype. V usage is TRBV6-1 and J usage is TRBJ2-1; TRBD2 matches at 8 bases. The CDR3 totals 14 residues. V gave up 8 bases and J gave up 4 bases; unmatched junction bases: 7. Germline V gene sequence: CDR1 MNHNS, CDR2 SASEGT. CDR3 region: CASERRGVYNEQFF. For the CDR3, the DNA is TGTGCCAGCGAGCGGCGGGGGGTTTACAATGAGCAGTTCTTC.

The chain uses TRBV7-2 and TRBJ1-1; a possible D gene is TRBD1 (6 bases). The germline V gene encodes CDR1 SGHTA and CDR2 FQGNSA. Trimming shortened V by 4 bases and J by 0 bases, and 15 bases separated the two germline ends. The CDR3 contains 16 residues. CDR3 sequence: CASSSRGGQLNTEAFF. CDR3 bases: TGTGCCAGCAGCTCTCGGGGCGGACAGCTGAACACTGAAGCTTTCTTT.

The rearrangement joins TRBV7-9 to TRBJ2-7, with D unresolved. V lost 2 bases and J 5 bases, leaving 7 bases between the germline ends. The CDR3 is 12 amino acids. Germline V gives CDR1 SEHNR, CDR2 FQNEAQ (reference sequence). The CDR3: CASSLWGNEQYF. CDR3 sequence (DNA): TGTGCCAGCAGCTTATGGGGAAACGAGCAGTACTTC.

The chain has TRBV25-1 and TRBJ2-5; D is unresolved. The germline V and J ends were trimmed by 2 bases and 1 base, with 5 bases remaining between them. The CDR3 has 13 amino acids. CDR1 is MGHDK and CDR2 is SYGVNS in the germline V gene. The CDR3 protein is CASSENGQETQYF. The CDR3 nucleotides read TGTGCCAGCAGTGAAAACGGCCAAGAGACCCAGTACTTC.

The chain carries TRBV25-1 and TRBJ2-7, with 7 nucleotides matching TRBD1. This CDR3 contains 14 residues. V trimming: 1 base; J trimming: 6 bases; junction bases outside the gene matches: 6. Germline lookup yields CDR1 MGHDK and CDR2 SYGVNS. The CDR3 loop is CASSEWEQGSEQYF. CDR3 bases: TGTGCCAGCAGTGAATGGGAACAGGGGTCCGAGCAGTACTTC.

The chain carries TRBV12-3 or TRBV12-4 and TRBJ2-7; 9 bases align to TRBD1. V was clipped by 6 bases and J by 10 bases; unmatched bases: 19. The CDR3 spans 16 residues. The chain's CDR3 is CASSRGGTGLLGEQYF. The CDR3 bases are TGTGCCAGCAGCCGCGGTGGGACAGGGTTATTAGGCGAACAGTACTTC.

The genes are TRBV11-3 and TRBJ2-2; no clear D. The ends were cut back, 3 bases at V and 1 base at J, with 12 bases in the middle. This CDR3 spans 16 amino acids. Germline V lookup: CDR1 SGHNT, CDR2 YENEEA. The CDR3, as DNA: TGTGCCAGCAGCTTTCGTGGGAATCAGAACACCGGGGAGCTGTTTTTT. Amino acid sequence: CASSFRGNQNTGELFF.

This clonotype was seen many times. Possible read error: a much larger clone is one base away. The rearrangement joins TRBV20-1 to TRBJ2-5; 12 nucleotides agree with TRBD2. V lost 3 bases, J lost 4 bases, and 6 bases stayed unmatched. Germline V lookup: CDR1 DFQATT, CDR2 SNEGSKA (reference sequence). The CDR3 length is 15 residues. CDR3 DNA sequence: TGCAGTGCTAGCTCTAGCGGGAGGGTAGCAGAGACCCAGTACTTC. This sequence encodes CSASSSGRVAETQYF.

The CDR3: CASSRTSGRNNEQFF. CDR3 coding DNA: TGCGCCAGCAGCCGTACTAGCGGGAGGAACAATGAGCAGTTCTTC. The chain couples TRBV4-1 to TRBJ2-1, with 12 positions matching TRBD2. CDR1 and CDR2 (germline): MGHRA, YSYEKL. CDR3 length: 15 residues. Trimming cost V 4 bases and J 5 bases; bases outside gene matches: 3.

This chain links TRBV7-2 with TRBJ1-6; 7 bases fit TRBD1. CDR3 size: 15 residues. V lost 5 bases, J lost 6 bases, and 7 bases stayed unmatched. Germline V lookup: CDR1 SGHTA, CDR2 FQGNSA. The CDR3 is CASSNPGQLNSPLHF. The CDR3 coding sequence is TGTGCCAGCAGCAATCCGGGACAGCTTAATTCACCCCTCCACTTT. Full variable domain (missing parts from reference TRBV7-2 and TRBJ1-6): GAGVSQSPSNKVTEKGKDVELRCDPISGHTALYWYRQSLGQGLEFLIYFQGNSAPDKSGLPSDRFSAERTGGSVSTLTIQRTQQEDSAVYLCASSNPGQLNSPLHFGNGTRLTVT.

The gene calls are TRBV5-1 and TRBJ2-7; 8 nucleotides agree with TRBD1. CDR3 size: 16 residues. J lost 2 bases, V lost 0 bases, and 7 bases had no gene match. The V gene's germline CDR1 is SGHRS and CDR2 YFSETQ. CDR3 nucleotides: TGCGCCAGCAGCTTGGTACCCGAGACAGGGGCCTACGAGCAGTACTTC. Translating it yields CASSLVPETGAYEQYF. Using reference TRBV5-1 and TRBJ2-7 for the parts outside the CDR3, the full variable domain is KAGVTQTPRYLIKTRGQQVTLSCSPISGHRSVSWYQQTPGQGLQFLFEYFSETQRNKGNFPGRFSGRQFSNSRSEMNVSTLELGDSALYLCASSLVPETGAYEQYFGPGTRLTVT.

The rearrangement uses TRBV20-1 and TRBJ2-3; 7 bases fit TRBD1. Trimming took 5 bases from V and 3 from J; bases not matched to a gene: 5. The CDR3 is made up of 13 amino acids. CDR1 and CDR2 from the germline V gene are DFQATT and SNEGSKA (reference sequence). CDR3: CSAAPTGTDTQYF. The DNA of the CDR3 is TGCAGTGCTGCCCCGACAGGGACAGATACGCAGTATTTT.

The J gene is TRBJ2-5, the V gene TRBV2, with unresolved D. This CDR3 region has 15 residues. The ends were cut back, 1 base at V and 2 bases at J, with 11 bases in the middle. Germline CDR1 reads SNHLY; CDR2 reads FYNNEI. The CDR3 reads CASSEEARPQETQYF. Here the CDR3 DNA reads TGTGCCAGCAGTGAAGAGGCTAGGCCACAAGAGACCCAGTACTTC.

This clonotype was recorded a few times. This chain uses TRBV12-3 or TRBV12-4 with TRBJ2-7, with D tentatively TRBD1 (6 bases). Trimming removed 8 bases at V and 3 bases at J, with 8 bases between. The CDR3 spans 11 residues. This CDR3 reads CASGQSYEQYF. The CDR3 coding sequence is TGTGCCAGCGGACAGAGCTACGAGCAGTACTTC.

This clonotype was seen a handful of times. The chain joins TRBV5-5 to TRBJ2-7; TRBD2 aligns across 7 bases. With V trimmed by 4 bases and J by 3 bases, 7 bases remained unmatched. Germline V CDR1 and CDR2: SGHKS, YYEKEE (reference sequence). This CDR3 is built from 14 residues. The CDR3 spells CASSPGLADYEQYF. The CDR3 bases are TGTGCCAGCAGCCCGGGGCTAGCGGACTACGAGCAGTACTTC.

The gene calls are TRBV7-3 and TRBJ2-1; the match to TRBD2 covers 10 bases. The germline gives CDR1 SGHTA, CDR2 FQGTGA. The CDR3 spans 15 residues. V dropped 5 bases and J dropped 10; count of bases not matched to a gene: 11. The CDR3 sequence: CASSNGLADIGEQFF. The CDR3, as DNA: TGTGCCAGCAGCAATGGACTAGCGGATATTGGGGAGCAGTTCTTC.

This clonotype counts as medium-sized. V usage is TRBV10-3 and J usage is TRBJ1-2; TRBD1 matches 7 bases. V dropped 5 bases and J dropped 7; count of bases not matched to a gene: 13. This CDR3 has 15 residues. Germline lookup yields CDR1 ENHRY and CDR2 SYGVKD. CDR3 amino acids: CAISQGDGQAVGYTF. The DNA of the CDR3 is TGTGCCATCAGTCAGGGGGATGGGCAAGCGGTTGGCTACACCTTC.

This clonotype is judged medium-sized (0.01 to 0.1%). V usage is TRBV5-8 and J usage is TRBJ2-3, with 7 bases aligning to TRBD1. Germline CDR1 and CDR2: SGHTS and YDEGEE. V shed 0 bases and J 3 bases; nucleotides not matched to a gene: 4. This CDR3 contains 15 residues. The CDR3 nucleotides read TGTGCCAGCAGCTTGGCCGGGACAGTGACAGATACGCAGTATTTT. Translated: CASSLAGTVTDTQYF.

DNA of the CDR3: TGTGCCAGCAGCGGAACGTCCCAAGAGACCCAGTACTTC. Its protein product is CASSGTSQETQYF. The V gene is TRBV6-1, the J gene TRBJ2-5; no firm D call. The CDR3 covers 13 residues. The V end lost 6 bases, the J end lost 1 base, and 9 bases lay between the germline ends. Germline CDR1 reads MNHNS; CDR2 reads SASEGT.

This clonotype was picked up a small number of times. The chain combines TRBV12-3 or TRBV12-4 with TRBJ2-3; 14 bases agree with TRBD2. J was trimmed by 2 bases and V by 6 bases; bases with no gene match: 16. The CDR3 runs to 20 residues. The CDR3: CASSPPPGLAGVDPTDTQYF. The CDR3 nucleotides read TGTGCCAGCAGCCCCCCTCCGGGACTAGCGGGAGTGGACCCCACAGATACGCAGTATTTT.

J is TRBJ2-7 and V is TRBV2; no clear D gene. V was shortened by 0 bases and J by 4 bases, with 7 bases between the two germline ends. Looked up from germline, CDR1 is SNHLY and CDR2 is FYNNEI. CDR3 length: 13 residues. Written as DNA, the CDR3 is TGTGCCAGCAGTGAAGCGCGCGAGTACGAGCAGTACTTC. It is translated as CASSEAREYEQYF.

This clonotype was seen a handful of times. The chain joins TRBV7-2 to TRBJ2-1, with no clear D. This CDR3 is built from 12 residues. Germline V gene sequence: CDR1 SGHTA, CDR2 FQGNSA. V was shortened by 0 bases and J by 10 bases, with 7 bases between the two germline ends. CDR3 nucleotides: TGTGCCAGCAGCTTAGCGTATGGGGAGCAGTTCTTC. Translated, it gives CASSLAYGEQFF. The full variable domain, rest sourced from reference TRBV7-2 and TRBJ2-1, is GAGVSQSPSNKVTEKGKDVELRCDPISGHTALYWYRQSLGQGLEFLIYFQGNSAPDKSGLPSDRFSAERTGGSVSTLTIQRTQQEDSAVYLCASSLAYGEQFFGPGTRLTVL.

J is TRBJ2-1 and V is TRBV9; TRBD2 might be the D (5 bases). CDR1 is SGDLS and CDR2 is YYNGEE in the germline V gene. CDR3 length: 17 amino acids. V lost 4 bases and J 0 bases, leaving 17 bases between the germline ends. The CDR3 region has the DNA TGTGCCAGCAGCACCCGTGGTGAGGGAGTCTCCTACAATGAGCAGTTCTTC. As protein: CASSTRGEGVSYNEQFF.

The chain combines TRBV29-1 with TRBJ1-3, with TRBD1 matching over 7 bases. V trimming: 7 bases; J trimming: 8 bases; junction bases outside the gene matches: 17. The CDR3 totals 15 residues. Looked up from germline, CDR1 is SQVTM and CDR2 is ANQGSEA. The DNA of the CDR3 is TGCAGCGCCGTAGGGACAGTAAACTATGGCTACACCATATATTTT. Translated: CSAVGTVNYGYTIYF. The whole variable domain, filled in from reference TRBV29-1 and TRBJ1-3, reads SAVISQKPSRDICQRGTSLTIQCQVDSQVTMMFWYRQQPGQSLTLIATANQGSEATYESGFVIDKFPISRPNLTFSTLTVSNMSPEDSSIYLCSAVGTVNYGYTIYFGEGSWLTVV.

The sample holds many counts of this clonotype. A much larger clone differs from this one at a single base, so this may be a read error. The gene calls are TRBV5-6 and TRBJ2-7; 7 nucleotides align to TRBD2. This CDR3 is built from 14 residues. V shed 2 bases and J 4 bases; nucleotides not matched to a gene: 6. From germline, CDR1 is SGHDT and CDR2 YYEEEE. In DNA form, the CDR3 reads TGTGCCAGCAGCTTAGGGACTACTCTGTACGAGCAGTACTTC. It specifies CASSLGTTLYEQYF. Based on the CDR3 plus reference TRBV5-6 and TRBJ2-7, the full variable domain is DAGVTQSPTHLIKTRGQQVTLRCSPKSGHDTVSWYQQALGQGPQFIFQYYEEEERQRGNFPDRFSGHQFPNYSSELNVNALLLGDSALYLCASSLGTTLYEQYFGPGTRLTVT.